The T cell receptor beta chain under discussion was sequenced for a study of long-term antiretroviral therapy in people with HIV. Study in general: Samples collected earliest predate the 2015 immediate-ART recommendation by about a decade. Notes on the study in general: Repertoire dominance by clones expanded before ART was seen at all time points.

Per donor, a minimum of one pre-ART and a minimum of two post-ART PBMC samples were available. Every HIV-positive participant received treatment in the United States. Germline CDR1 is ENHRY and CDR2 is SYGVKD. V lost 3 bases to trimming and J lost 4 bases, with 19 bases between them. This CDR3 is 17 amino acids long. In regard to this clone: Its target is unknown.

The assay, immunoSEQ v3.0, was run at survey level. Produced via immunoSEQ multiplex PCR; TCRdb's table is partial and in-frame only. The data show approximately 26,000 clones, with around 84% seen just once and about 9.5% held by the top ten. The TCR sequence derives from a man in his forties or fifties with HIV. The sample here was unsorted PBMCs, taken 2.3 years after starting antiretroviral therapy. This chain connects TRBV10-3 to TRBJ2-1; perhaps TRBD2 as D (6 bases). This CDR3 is CAISDIGGLKSYNEQFF. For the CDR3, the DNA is TGTGCCATCAGTGATATCGGGGGACTCAAGAGTTACAATGAGCAGTTCTTC.